Each of the 6 T cell receptor beta chains below was sequenced from the same sample in a study of shared clonotypes between healthy human individuals. The repertoire was sequenced with immunoSEQ multiplex PCR; TCRdb's copy has only in-frame clones and lacks some. The sample has over 95,000 clones, 40% to 55% seen once. Sequencing input: PBMCs. Receptors originate from a woman between 40 and 55 years old in good health. Some clones in this sample may be carry-over from other donors' samples.

A remark on this clone: At one end, the junction sequence differs from germline, possibly due to a read error. This sequence joins TRBV27 and TRBJ2-1; 10 bases are shared with TRBD2. The CDR3 has 15 residues. Germline CDR1 is MNHEY and CDR2 is SMNVEV (reference sequence). The chain's CDR3 is CASSLLLAGVNEQLF. DNA for the CDR3: TGTGCCAGCAGTTTACTCCTAGCGGGAGTTAATGAGCAACTCTTC.

The CDR3 region has the DNA TGTGCCAGCAGTCGGGGACAGCTGGGCCCCTACGAGCAGTACTTC. This gives the protein CASSRGQLGPYEQYF. The chain couples TRBV28 to TRBJ2-5, with 7 bases identical to TRBD1. TRBJ2-7 matches the DNA end more closely, so the J call is doubtful. Germline V gives CDR1 MDHEN, CDR2 SYDVKM. CDR3 length: 15 amino acids.

The rearrangement joins TRBV7-6 to TRBJ1-1; 7 bases are shared with TRBD1. This CDR3 spans 12 amino acids. Germline V lookup: CDR1 SGHVS, CDR2 FNYEAQ. V dropped 5 bases and J dropped 6; count of bases not matched to a gene: 3. CDR3 DNA sequence: TGTGCCAGCAGCGACAGGGCGGCTGAAGCTTTCTTT. It is translated as CASSDRAAEAFF.

This clone was picked up a small number of times. This chain joins TRBV5-1 and TRBJ2-5; 9 nucleotides line up with TRBD2. Germline V CDR1 and CDR2: SGHRS, YFSETQ. Trimming took 5 bases from V and 3 from J; bases not matched to a gene: 2. This CDR3 is 13 amino acids long. CDR3 in amino acids: CASRRTSEETQYF. The CDR3 nucleotides read TGCGCCAGCAGACGGACTAGCGAAGAGACCCAGTACTTC.

The chain employs TRBV5-1 and TRBJ2-7; the D is unclear. The CDR3 spans 16 residues. With 1 base removed from V and 1 base from J, the gap between germline ends came to 15 bases. The germline gives CDR1 SGHRS, CDR2 YFSETQ. In nucleotides, the CDR3 is TGCGCCAGCAGCTTGTGGTTTTCTCAAGGTTCCTACGAGCAGTACTTC. Translated: CASSLWFSQGSYEQYF.

The V gene is TRBV29-1, the J gene TRBJ2-7; D is possibly TRBD2 (5 bases). Germline CDR1 and CDR2: SQVTM and ANQGSEA. V dropped 4 bases and J dropped 2 bases, with 9 bases sitting between them. The CDR3 covers 12 residues. CDR3 DNA: TGCAGCGTTGCCGGGGAGACCTACGAGCAGTACTTC. It is translated as CSVAGETYEQYF.